This T cell receptor (beta chain) was identified in a study of OX40 agonist ivuxolimab in advanced cancers. On the study more broadly: Ivuxolimab, an agonist antibody against OX40 (CD134), was given to patients. Averaging 60 years in age, with a range of about 20 to 90, the cohort was about 86% male.

Study-wide results and caveats: Those patients achieving a partial response at 0.1-3.0 mg/kg showed among the lowest clonal expansion.

Patients with a history of autoimmune disease or on systemic immunosuppression were excluded. A note on this clone: The antigen is unknown.

Libraries were prepared by immunoSEQ multiplex PCR; TCRdb keeps only in-frame clonotypes and omits some of them. The sample shows some 60,000 clones, 80% to 90% of them seen only once. The sample was CD4+ or CD8+ T cells sorted from blood, taken in a trial of the OX40 agonist ivuxolimab. This receptor was taken from an adult with an advanced solid tumor such as melanoma, head and neck, liver or kidney cancer.

The CDR3 DNA follows: TGTGCCAGCAGCTTAGGGAAAGGACAGCCCCAGCATTTT. Its protein product is CASSLGKGQPQHF. This chain uses TRBV11-2 with TRBJ1-5; D unresolved. The germline gives CDR1 SGHAT, CDR2 FQNNGV. Trimming left V 1 base short and J 7 bases short, with 8 bases between. The CDR3 covers 13 residues.